Listed here are 28 T cell receptor beta chains from one sample, sequenced in a study of blood T cell repertoires in COVID-19. Assay used: immunoSEQ multiplex PCR; TCRdb lists only in-frame clones, some missing. The data hold about 160,000 clones, with 80% observed a single time. Material for sequencing was PBMCs or T cells enriched from blood (not recorded which). The receptors shown here come from an older woman who had recovered from COVID-19.

This chain connects TRBV2 to TRBJ2-1, with unresolved D. CDR1 is SNHLY and CDR2 is FYNNEI in the germline V gene. Trimming took 8 bases from V and 0 from J, leaving 11 bases between them. CDR3 length equals 14 residues. The CDR3 sequence is CASWSPDSYNEQFF. In DNA form, the CDR3 reads TGTGCCAGCTGGAGTCCCGACTCCTACAATGAGCAGTTCTTC.

V gene TRBV10-2 combines with J gene TRBJ1-1; D unclear. This CDR3 is built from 15 residues. Germline CDR1 reads WSHSY; CDR2 reads SAAADI. With 0 bases removed from V and 3 bases from J, the gap between germline ends came to 11 bases. CDR3 bases: TGCGCCAGCAGTGAGTCGATAGCCGGTGACACTGAAGCTTTCTTT. Encoded protein: CASSESIAGDTEAFF.

V usage is TRBV9 and J usage is TRBJ2-1, with D tentatively TRBD2 (5 bases). With 1 base removed from V and 6 bases from J, the gap between germline ends came to 14 bases. Germline assignment: CDR1 SGDLS and CDR2 YYNGEE. The CDR3 covers 15 residues. The CDR3 protein is CASSVSSLGLNEQFF. The DNA of the CDR3 is TGTGCCAGCAGCGTAAGTTCCCTAGGACTCAATGAGCAGTTCTTC.

This clone was seen a few times. This chain joins TRBV30 and TRBJ1-4, with TRBD1 identical over 7 bases. Trimming removed 3 bases from V and 8 bases from J; junction bases left unmatched: 9. Germline V gene lookup returns CDR1 GTSNPN and CDR2 SVGIG (reference sequence). The CDR3 consists of 14 residues. CDR3 residues: CAWRRTGRGEKLFF. The CDR3 DNA sequence: TGTGCCTGGAGGAGGACAGGACGAGGAGAAAAACTGTTTTTT.

The CDR3 loop reads CASMLGAMYNSPLHF. The DNA of the CDR3 is TGTGCCAGCATGTTGGGGGCTATGTATAATTCACCCCTCCACTTT. The J gene is TRBJ1-6, the V gene TRBV6-5; tentative D call: TRBD1 (6 bases). With 7 bases removed from V and 4 bases from J, the gap between germline ends came to 14 bases. This CDR3 comprises 15 residues. Germline V lookup: CDR1 MNHEY, CDR2 SVGAGI.

The CDR3 loop reads CASSLVQGAYPYEQYF. The CDR3 region has the DNA TGTGCCAGCAGCTTAGTTCAGGGGGCGTACCCTTACGAGCAGTACTTC. The gene calls are TRBV11-2 and TRBJ2-7; 8 bases map to TRBD1. The CDR3 has 16 amino acids. CDR1 is SGHAT, CDR2 FQNNGV, per germline. Trimming took 1 base from V and 4 from J; bases not matched to a gene: 9.

In this sample, this clone turned up once. This chain uses TRBV9 with TRBJ1-2; 10 bases match TRBD1. Trimming took 3 bases from V and 7 from J; bases not matched to a gene: 3. Germline V gives CDR1 SGDLS, CDR2 YYNGEE. The CDR3 is 13 residues long. DNA for the CDR3: TGTGCCAGCAGCGGCGACAGGGGGCCTGGCTACACCTTC. Protein: CASSGDRGPGYTF.

V gene TRBV5-1 combines with J gene TRBJ2-3, with 9 bases matching TRBD1. The CDR3 totals 15 residues. V was pared by 3 bases and J by 3 bases, with 5 bases of the junction left unmatched. Germline CDR1 and CDR2: SGHRS and YFSETQ. In nucleotides, the CDR3 is TGCGCCAGCAGCTGGGGACAGGGCTTTACAGATACGCAGTATTTT. This translates into CASSWGQGFTDTQYF.

This chain joins TRBV18 and TRBJ1-2; TRBD1 matches 8 bases. Germline V gene sequence: CDR1 KGHSH, CDR2 LQKENI. This CDR3 region has 17 residues. Trimming at V came to 1 base and at J to 8 bases, leaving 15 bases not matched to a gene. CDR3: CASSPRGTGLTFEGYTF. The CDR3, as DNA: TGTGCCAGCTCACCACGAGGGACAGGCCTTACATTCGAAGGCTACACCTTC.

As to this clone: A much larger clone lies one base from this, so it may be a read error. The rearrangement uses TRBV7-3 and TRBJ2-3, with unresolved D. The CDR3 runs 11 residues. Germline V gene lookup returns CDR1 SGHTA and CDR2 FQGTGA. Trimming took 5 bases from V and 2 from J, leaving 2 bases between them. The CDR3 is CASSLTDTQYF. As DNA, the CDR3 is TGTGCCAGCAGCCTCACAGATACGCAGTATTTT.

The CDR3 spells CATSGVPGGYTEAFF. CDR3 sequence (DNA): TGTGCCACCAGTGGCGTACCGGGAGGGTACACTGAAGCTTTCTTT. This chain links TRBV24-1 with TRBJ1-1, with no clear D. The CDR3 has 15 residues. Germline values: CDR1 KGHDR, CDR2 SFDVKD. Trimming shortened V by 5 bases and J by 3 bases, and 15 bases separated the two germline ends.

V usage is TRBV2 and J usage is TRBJ1-1, with 9 bases lining up with TRBD1. V shed 6 bases, J shed 2 bases, and the junction held 4 bases outside the gene matches. Germline CDR1 and CDR2: SNHLY and FYNNEI. CDR3 size: 14 residues. The CDR3 here is CASRRDRVNTEAFF. CDR3 nucleotides: TGTGCCAGCAGAAGGGACAGGGTAAACACTGAAGCTTTCTTT.

The chain joins TRBV27 to TRBJ1-4; D may be TRBD1 (5 bases). The ends were cut back, 2 bases at V and 6 bases at J, with 10 bases in the middle. The CDR3 is 14 residues long. Per germline, CDR1 MNHEY and CDR2 SMNVEV (reference sequence). The CDR3 nucleotides are TGTGCCAGCAGTTTACGGGGGGAGGATGAAAAACTGTTTTTT. Translating gives CASSLRGEDEKLFF. Full variable domain (outside the CDR3, taken from reference TRBV27 and TRBJ1-4): EAQVTQNPRYLITVTGKKLTVTCSQNMNHEYMSWYRQDPGLGLRQIYYSMNVEVTDKGDVPEGYKVSRKEKRNFPLILESPSPNQTSLYFCASSLRGEDEKLFFGSGTQLSVL.

This clone was detected a few times. The V and J genes are TRBV4-1 and TRBJ2-3; 9 positions agree with TRBD1. Losses at the gene ends were 0 bases for V and 5 bases for J; bases not matched to a gene: 6. CDR1 and CDR2 (germline): MGHRA, YSYEKL. The CDR3 is 16 residues long. The CDR3 nucleotides read TGCGCCAGCAGCCAAGAACAGGGGGCGGGAAGAGATACGCAGTATTTT. It is translated as CASSQEQGAGRDTQYF.

This chain uses TRBV28 with TRBJ1-2, with TRBD1 as a possible D gene (5 bases). V dropped 6 bases and J dropped 4 bases, with 12 bases sitting between them. This CDR3 comprises 13 residues. Germline CDR1 reads MDHEN; CDR2 reads SYDVKM. CDR3 in amino acids: CASRPDSSYGYTF. Here the CDR3 DNA reads TGTGCCAGCAGGCCCGACAGCTCCTATGGCTACACCTTC.

At least ten counts were recorded for this clone. This chain uses TRBV7-8 with TRBJ1-6; 10 bases are shared with TRBD1. Germline lookup yields CDR1 SGHVS and CDR2 FQNEAQ. The CDR3 loop spans 15 amino acids. J lost 6 bases, V lost 5 bases, and 4 bases had no gene match. The CDR3 loop reads CASSLRDRGNSPLHF. CDR3 nucleotides: TGTGCCAGCAGCCTCCGGGACAGGGGTAATTCACCCCTCCACTTT.

In its sample, this clone was seen once. The rearrangement joins TRBV30 to TRBJ1-2; a possible D gene is TRBD1 (5 bases). The V gene lost 2 bases and the J gene lost 4 bases, with 8 bases spanning the gap. The germline gives CDR1 GTSNPN, CDR2 SVGIG (reference sequence). The CDR3 runs 12 residues. CDR3 sequence reads: CAWSSGGYGYTF. The DNA of the CDR3 is TGTGCCTGGAGTTCCGGGGGCTATGGCTACACCTTC. Complete variable domain (other parts from reference TRBV30 and TRBJ1-2): SQTIHQWPATLVQPVGSPLSLECTVEGTSNPNLYWYRQAAGRGLQLLFYSVGIGQISSEVPQNLSASRPQDRQFILSSKKLLLSDSGFYLCAWSSGGYGYTFGSGTRLTVV.

The rearrangement uses TRBV11-2 and TRBJ2-4, with 10 bases fitting TRBD2. Germline trimming cut 4 bases from V and 0 bases from J; bases unmatched to any gene: 12. Germline V CDR1 and CDR2: SGHAT, FQNNGV. The CDR3 covers 19 residues. This chain's CDR3 is CASSSSGGAFGRAKNIQYF. In DNA form, the CDR3 reads TGTGCCAGCAGCTCCAGCGGGGGGGCATTTGGGAGAGCCAAAAACATTCAGTACTTC.

This chain connects TRBV24-1 to TRBJ2-2; 9 positions match TRBD1. Trimming took 4 bases from V and 1 from J; bases not matched to a gene: 3. Germline-derived CDR1 and CDR2 are KGHDR and SFDVKD. The CDR3 covers 16 residues. The CDR3 region is CATSDWTGVNTGELFF. CDR3 sequence (DNA): TGTGCCACCAGTGACTGGACAGGGGTGAACACCGGGGAGCTGTTTTTT.

This sequence joins TRBV14 and TRBJ2-2; no reliable D call. CDR3 length equals 13 residues. Per germline, CDR1 SGHDN and CDR2 FVKESK. With 0 bases removed from V and 7 bases from J, the gap between germline ends came to 6 bases. CDR3 DNA: TGTGCCAGCAGCCAAGATCTAGACGGGGAGCTGTTTTTT. Amino acid sequence: CASSQDLDGELFF.

The V call is TRBV6-5, the J call TRBJ2-7; 7 nucleotides match TRBD1. J lost 6 bases, V lost 6 bases, and 11 bases had no gene match. Germline V gives CDR1 MNHEY, CDR2 SVGAGI. The CDR3 runs to 14 residues. The CDR3, as DNA: TGTGCCAGCAGCCGAGGGACAGCCTCAGCCGAGCAGTACTTC. It encodes CASSRGTASAEQYF.

The V call is TRBV30, the J call TRBJ2-5; 10 positions agree with TRBD1. CDR3 length: 15 amino acids. The V and J ends lost 3 bases and 5 bases, in that order; junction bases with no gene match: 9. Germline CDR1 reads GTSNPN; CDR2 reads SVGIG (reference sequence). CDR3 DNA sequence: TGTGCCTGGAGGGGAGACAGGGGGCTTGGGGAGACCCAGTACTTC. This translates into CAWRGDRGLGETQYF.

The chain combines TRBV21-1 with TRBJ2-7; the table's D call TRBD2 went unverified against the DNA. TRBV21-1 is given as a pseudogene. This CDR3 comprises 17 residues. CDR3 amino acids: CASSKARVSANSYEQYF. The CDR3 coding sequence is TGTGCCAGCAGCAAAGCTCGCGTCAGCGCTAACTCCTACGAGCAGTACTTC.

This rearrangement joins TRBV30 to TRBJ2-1; TRBD1 might be the D (6 bases). This CDR3 comprises 14 residues. V was shortened by 5 bases and J by 4 bases, with 15 bases between the two germline ends. CDR1 is GTSNPN, CDR2 SVGIG, per germline (reference sequence). CDR3 bases: TGTGCCTGGGAACCAGTCAGGGGATACAATGAGCAGTTCTTC. Amino acids: CAWEPVRGYNEQFF.

The chain employs TRBV24-1 and TRBJ2-1; D is unclear. V was trimmed by 7 bases and J by 4 bases, leaving 13 bases between them. The germline V gene encodes CDR1 KGHDR and CDR2 SFDVKD. CDR3 length: 14 amino acids. CDR3 DNA: TGTGCCACCAGAGGAGAACATCAATACAATGAGCAGTTCTTC. Translating gives CATRGEHQYNEQFF.

The J gene is TRBJ2-7, the V gene TRBV6-5; the D is unclear. Trimming took off 2 bases at V and 5 bases at J, with 7 bases between the two ends. This CDR3 spans 12 amino acids. The germline CDR1 and CDR2 sequences are MNHEY and SVGAGI. CDR3 sequence (DNA): TGTGCCAGCAGTTACGGCCCGAACGAGCAGTACTTC. Translated: CASSYGPNEQYF.

This clone was observed once. This sequence joins TRBV11-2 and TRBJ1-6; D is possibly TRBD1 (6 bases). This CDR3 has 14 residues. Germline values: CDR1 SGHAT, CDR2 FQNNGV. The V and J ends lost 1 base and 13 bases respectively, with 14 bases between them. The CDR3, as DNA: TGTGCCAGCAGCTTAGGCAGGGGAATTCGGCCCCTCCACTTT. As protein: CASSLGRGIRPLHF. Using reference TRBV11-2 and TRBJ1-6 for the parts outside the CDR3, the full variable domain is EAGVAQSPRYKIIEKRQSVAFWCNPISGHATLYWYQQILGQGPKLLIQFQNNGVVDDSQLPKDRFSAERLKGVDSTLKIQPAKLEDSAVYLCASSLGRGIRPLHFGNGTRLTVT.

The chain is built from TRBV12-5 and TRBJ2-2; the match to TRBD2 covers 11 bases. The length of the CDR3 is 20 residues. Germline CDR1 and CDR2: LGHNT and FRNRAP. The V gene end was trimmed by 3 bases and the J gene end by 6 bases; junction bases not matched to a gene: 18. The CDR3 loop reads CASGFQLWVAGGPGSGELFF. As DNA, the CDR3 is TGTGCTAGTGGTTTCCAATTGTGGGTAGCGGGGGGGCCGGGCTCCGGGGAGCTGTTTTTT.